This T cell receptor beta chain stems from a study of T-cell memory formation after mild COVID-19. Concerning this clonotype itself: Its antigen is currently unknown.

Constant-segment primers were used for 5'RACE, and the resulting TCR alpha and TCR beta cDNA libraries carried sample barcodes and UMIs. TCRdb ran MiXCR on the 5' RACE reads and lists one entry per CDR3 protein. The data show 85,000 to 120,000 distinct CDR3 sequences, roughly 12% seen once. Study findings and constraints: Clones contracting across day 15 to 85 had a balanced CD4/CD8 profile; later expanding clones leaned CD4+.

This clonotype was obtained from an adult woman who had mild COVID-19 (a few samples of this study predate the infection). Cell type and time point are not known. Sequenced input: PBMCs or a T cell subset sorted from them (not recorded which).

CDR3: CSASLAGGLSVSTDTQYF. The DNA for the CDR3 is TGCAGTGCTAGCCTAGCGGGGGGGCTCTCGGTTAGCACAGATACGCAGTATTTT. The chain carries TRBV20-1 and TRBJ2-3, with 12 bases aligning to TRBD2. The CDR3 is 18 amino acids. The V and J ends lost 3 bases and 0 bases, in that order; junction bases with no gene match: 10. The germline V gene encodes CDR1 DFQATT and CDR2 SNEGSKA (reference sequence).